A single sample gave rise to the 26 T cell receptor beta chains below, sequenced in a study of CD8 T cells in ankylosing spondylitis. Via MiXCR, TCRdb re-called the 5' RACE reads, giving one row per CDR3 protein. The sample includes more than 25,000 distinct CDR3 sequences, about 5.2% of them seen just once. Sequenced: blood, either unsorted or a sorted T cell fraction (not recorded which). These receptors were obtained from a female donor with ankylosing spondylitis or in good health (not recorded which).

There are many counts of this clonotype. The chain combines TRBV9 with TRBJ2-3; 12 positions agree with TRBD2. This CDR3 spans 23 amino acids. CDR1 and CDR2 from the germline V gene are SGDLS and YYNGEE. Losses at the gene ends were 3 bases for V and 1 base for J; bases not matched to a gene: 24. CDR3 DNA sequence: TGTGCCAGCAGCGACCCGCAGGGGGCTAGACTAGCGGGGGTTCCAGCTGGCACAGATACGCAGTATTTT. Amino acid sequence: CASSDPQGARLAGVPAGTDTQYF. Together with reference TRBV9 and TRBJ2-3, the CDR3 gives the full variable domain: DSGVTQTPKHLITATGQRVTLRCSPRSGDLSVYWYQQSLDQGLQFLIQYYNGEERAKGNILERFSAQQFPDLHSELNLSSLELGDSALYFCASSDPQGARLAGVPAGTDTQYFGPGTRLTVL.

This clonotype was recorded once. Germline and junction disagree at one end, which may indicate a read error. J is TRBJ2-1 and V is TRBV9; the D call may be TRBD1 or TRBD2 (5 bases each). The CDR3 has 15 amino acids. CDR1 is SGDLS and CDR2 is YYNGEE in the germline V gene. Here the CDR3 reads CATSPGAPNYNEQFF. Written as DNA, the CDR3 is TGTGCCACCAGCCCCGGGGCTCCCAACTACAATGAGCAGTTCTTC.

CDR3 in DNA: TGTGCCAGCAGCGTTACGGGCGTTGGCACCGGGGAGCTGTTTTTT. Translated, it gives CASSVTGVGTGELFF. The chain couples TRBV9 to TRBJ2-2; D gene ambiguous. CDR1 and CDR2 from the germline V gene are SGDLS and YYNGEE. The germline V and J ends were trimmed by 2 bases and 4 bases, with 12 bases remaining between them. This CDR3 has 15 residues. Full variable domain (missing parts from reference TRBV9 and TRBJ2-2): DSGVTQTPKHLITATGQRVTLRCSPRSGDLSVYWYQQSLDQGLQFLIQYYNGEERAKGNILERFSAQQFPDLHSELNLSSLELGDSALYFCASSVTGVGTGELFFGEGSRLTVL.

This rearrangement joins TRBV9 to TRBJ2-7; D assignment may be TRBD1 or TRBD2 (5 bases each). CDR3 length equals 14 residues. Trimming pared 4 bases from V and 4 bases from J, leaving 15 bases between. Per the germline V gene, CDR1 is SGDLS and CDR2 is YYNGEE. In DNA form, the CDR3 reads TGTGCCAGCAGCCCGCGCCGGGGCGCTTACGAGCAGTACTTC. It translates to CASSPRRGAYEQYF.

Many counts were recorded for this clonotype. This chain joins TRBV9 and TRBJ1-1; weak D call: TRBD1 (6 bases). Trimming took 1 base from V and 4 from J, leaving 14 bases between them. The CDR3 contains 15 residues. Germline CDR1 reads SGDLS; CDR2 reads YYNGEE. This CDR3 is CASSVSPGAGTEAFF. As DNA, the CDR3 is TGTGCCAGCAGCGTATCACCGGGGGCCGGCACTGAAGCTTTCTTT.

This clonotype has ten or more counts. The chain combines TRBV9 with TRBJ2-3, with D possibly matching TRBD1 (6 bases). Looked up from germline, CDR1 is SGDLS and CDR2 is YYNGEE. Trimming cost V 3 bases and J 1 base, with 12 bases left between them. The CDR3 totals 15 residues. The DNA for the CDR3 is TGTGCCAGCAGCGCACAGGGAGTCGGCACAGATACGCAGTATTTT. It yields the protein CASSAQGVGTDTQYF. Together with reference TRBV9 and TRBJ2-3, the CDR3 gives the full variable domain: DSGVTQTPKHLITATGQRVTLRCSPRSGDLSVYWYQQSLDQGLQFLIQYYNGEERAKGNILERFSAQQFPDLHSELNLSSLELGDSALYFCASSAQGVGTDTQYFGPGTRLTVL.

This clonotype has at least ten counts. The chain combines TRBV9 with TRBJ2-2; no clear D. CDR3 length: 12 amino acids. The V gene's germline CDR1 is SGDLS and CDR2 YYNGEE. With 0 bases removed from V and 6 bases from J, the gap between germline ends came to 3 bases. CDR3 protein: CASSVEAGELFF. CDR3 bases: TGTGCCAGCAGCGTAGAAGCCGGGGAGCTGTTTTTT.

This clonotype occurred many times. This chain joins TRBV9 and TRBJ2-2; D may be TRBD1 or TRBD2 (5 bases each). Germline V gene data show CDR1 as SGDLS and CDR2 as YYNGEE. V lost 2 bases, J lost 3 bases, and 11 bases lay in between. The CDR3 has 15 residues. Here the CDR3 reads CASSVAGSDTGELFF. The DNA for the CDR3 is TGTGCCAGCAGCGTGGCAGGGAGCGACACCGGGGAGCTGTTTTTT.

This clonotype was observed at least ten times. CDR3 DNA sequence: TGTGCCAGCAGCCCGAATAGCGGGAGAGAGACCCAGTACTTC. Protein product: CASSPNSGRETQYF. The chain is built from TRBV9 and TRBJ2-5, with 9 bases identical to TRBD2. This CDR3 contains 14 residues. Losses at the gene ends were 4 bases for V and 4 bases for J; bases not matched to a gene: 5. Germline CDR1 SGDLS, CDR2 YYNGEE.

This clonotype was found many times. This CDR3 fails to terminate in the conserved phenylalanine or tryptophan, so it likely reflects a read error. No DNA is shown, since the ends of the CDR3 on it are uncertain; the CDR3 is the one TCRdb lists. The rearrangement uses TRBV11-3 and TRBJ2-7; the table's D call, TRBD1, has no DNA check behind it. Germline CDR1 is SGHNT and CDR2 is YENEEA. The CDR3 is 8 amino acids long, termini counted. The chain's CDR3 is CASSNLPG.

This clonotype showed up just a few times. The V gene is TRBV9, the J gene TRBJ2-7, with 7 bases aligning to TRBD1. With 0 bases clipped from V and 3 bases from J, the junction kept 6 bases outside the gene matches. The CDR3 is 15 amino acids. Germline CDR1 SGDLS, CDR2 YYNGEE. CDR3 sequence reads: CASSVAGTADYEQYF. CDR3 DNA sequence: TGTGCCAGCAGCGTAGCCGGGACAGCTGACTACGAGCAGTACTTC.

V and J are TRBV27 and TRBJ2-6; perhaps D is TRBD1 or TRBD2 (6 bases each). Germline V CDR1 and CDR2: MNHEY, SMNVEV (reference sequence). This CDR3 has 18 amino acids. V was trimmed by 4 bases and J by 2 bases, leaving 18 bases between them. CDR3 in amino acids: CASSWGWVGGPGANVLTF. The CDR3 DNA reads TGTGCCAGCAGTTGGGGATGGGTTGGGGGGCCTGGGGCCAACGTCCTGACTTTC. The full variable domain, its missing parts supplied by reference TRBV27 and TRBJ2-6, is EAQVTQNPRYLITVTGKKLTVTCSQNMNHEYMSWYRQDPGLGLRQIYYSMNVEVTDKGDVPEGYKVSRKEKRNFPLILESPSPNQTSLYFCASSWGWVGGPGANVLTFGAGSRLTVL.

By share, this clonotype counts as medium-sized (0.01 to 0.1%). The V gene is TRBV9, the J gene TRBJ2-3; 7 bases agree with TRBD2. The CDR3 is made up of 16 amino acids. The V gene's germline CDR1 is SGDLS and CDR2 YYNGEE. V trimming: 0 bases; J trimming: 5 bases; junction bases outside the gene matches: 9. CDR3: CASSVDAGVEIDTQYF. In nucleotides, the CDR3 is TGTGCCAGCAGCGTAGACGCGGGAGTTGAAATAGATACGCAGTATTTT.

This clonotype has more than one count but fewer than ten. V usage is TRBV9 and J usage is TRBJ1-2; 8 nucleotides align to TRBD1. V dropped 2 bases and J dropped 3; count of bases not matched to a gene: 6. The CDR3 totals 15 residues. Germline V CDR1 and CDR2: SGDLS, YYNGEE. CDR3 residues: CASSVTGVTYYGYTF. The CDR3 bases are TGTGCCAGCAGCGTGACAGGGGTAACGTACTATGGCTACACCTTC.

This clonotype was detected ten times or more. The V call is TRBV9, the J call TRBJ2-3; TRBD1 is a possible D gene (6 bases). V was shortened by 3 bases and J by 6 bases, with 11 bases between the two germline ends. Germline CDR1 and CDR2: SGDLS and YYNGEE. The CDR3 spans 13 residues. The DNA for the CDR3 is TGTGCCAGCAGCGGGCCAAGGGGGGATACGCAGTATTTT. Its protein is CASSGPRGDTQYF.

J is TRBJ2-1 and V is TRBV9; D is perhaps TRBD2 (6 bases). CDR1 and CDR2 from the germline V gene are SGDLS and YYNGEE. This CDR3 contains 16 residues. Between the trimmed V and J ends, which lost 0 bases and 4 bases, there was a span of 14 bases. CDR3 protein: CASSVVGSGGYNEQFF. The CDR3 nucleotides are TGTGCCAGCAGCGTAGTGGGTAGCGGAGGTTACAATGAGCAGTTCTTC.

There are many counts of this clonotype. The rearrangement uses TRBV9 and TRBJ2-3; 7 bases align to TRBD1. CDR1 SGDLS and CDR2 YYNGEE come from the germline V gene. Trimming took 0 bases from V and 1 from J; bases not matched to a gene: 5. The CDR3 has 16 residues. The CDR3 sequence is CASSVGQGSGTDTQYF. The CDR3 DNA is TGTGCCAGCAGCGTAGGACAGGGCTCAGGCACAGATACGCAGTATTTT.

This clonotype is categorized as medium-sized. The chain employs TRBV9 and TRBJ1-3, with a tentative D call TRBD1 (5 bases). The V end lost 0 bases, the J end lost 2 bases, and 9 bases lay between the germline ends. CDR1 is SGDLS and CDR2 is YYNGEE in the germline V gene. The CDR3 is 15 amino acids. The CDR3 nucleotides are TGTGCCAGCAGCGTAGAATCCAGGGCTGGAAACACCATATATTTT. It specifies CASSVESRAGNTIYF.

This clonotype occurred many times. This chain joins TRBV9 and TRBJ2-3; 10 bases align to TRBD1. The CDR3 runs to 16 residues. V lost 4 bases to trimming and J lost 5 bases; unmatched junction nucleotides: 10. The V gene's germline CDR1 is SGDLS and CDR2 YYNGEE. The CDR3 protein is CASSTRDRGSEDTQYF. Here the CDR3 DNA reads TGTGCCAGCAGCACTCGGGACAGGGGAAGTGAAGATACGCAGTATTTT.

This clonotype was observed many times. The chain has TRBV9 and TRBJ2-3, with unresolved D. Germline CDR1 and CDR2: SGDLS and YYNGEE. The V gene lost 5 bases and the J gene lost 11 bases, with 21 bases spanning the gap. This CDR3 is built from 14 residues. The CDR3 reads CASSPSPQQMRQYF. Written as DNA, the CDR3 is TGTGCCAGCAGTCCTTCTCCCCAGCAGATGAGGCAGTATTTT.

The table lists this clonotype with many counts. V and J are TRBV9 and TRBJ1-1; a possible D gene is TRBD1 (5 bases). Germline values: CDR1 SGDLS, CDR2 YYNGEE. The CDR3 length is 14 residues. Trimming removed 4 bases from V and 1 base from J, with 11 bases in between. This CDR3 is CASSPQVSNTEAFF. The CDR3, as DNA: TGTGCCAGCAGCCCACAGGTATCGAACACTGAAGCTTTCTTT. The full variable domain, rest sourced from reference TRBV9 and TRBJ1-1, is DSGVTQTPKHLITATGQRVTLRCSPRSGDLSVYWYQQSLDQGLQFLIQYYNGEERAKGNILERFSAQQFPDLHSELNLSSLELGDSALYFCASSPQVSNTEAFFGQGTRLTVV.

This clonotype was seen ten or more times. The chain couples TRBV9 to TRBJ1-1; no clear D gene. V was shortened by 3 bases and J by 4 bases, with 16 bases between the two germline ends. The CDR3 consists of 15 residues. The germline V gene encodes CDR1 SGDLS and CDR2 YYNGEE. The CDR3 region has the DNA TGTGCCAGCAGCGGTAAAGTAGGTGTTGGCACTGAAGCTTTCTTT. Residues: CASSGKVGVGTEAFF. The entire variable domain, with the rest obtained from reference TRBV9 and TRBJ1-1, is as follows: DSGVTQTPKHLITATGQRVTLRCSPRSGDLSVYWYQQSLDQGLQFLIQYYNGEERAKGNILERFSAQQFPDLHSELNLSSLELGDSALYFCASSGKVGVGTEAFFGQGTRLTVV.

This clonotype was observed at least ten times. The chain couples TRBV9 to TRBJ1-2; D gene unclear. The V gene lost 1 base and the J gene lost 2 bases, with 9 bases spanning the gap. This CDR3 has 14 residues. Germline CDR1 is SGDLS and CDR2 is YYNGEE. In DNA form, the CDR3 reads TGTGCCAGCAGCGTACGGGATTCCAACTATGGCTACACCTTC. Translated, it gives CASSVRDSNYGYTF.

This clonotype was seen repeatedly, ten times or more. The gene calls are TRBV9 and TRBJ2-1, with a possible D match to TRBD2 (6 bases). Germline-derived CDR1 and CDR2 are SGDLS and YYNGEE. Trimming pared 0 bases from V and 3 bases from J, leaving 13 bases between. The CDR3 is 16 residues long. The CDR3 DNA reads TGTGCCAGCAGCGTAGAGTGGAGGGCCGGCTACAATGAGCAGTTCTTC. Its translation is CASSVEWRAGYNEQFF.

This clonotype occurred many times. The V gene is TRBV9, the J gene TRBJ2-7, with D possibly TRBD2 on 6 matching bases. The CDR3 sequence is 14 residues long. CDR1 is SGDLS, CDR2 YYNGEE, per germline. V lost 4 bases to trimming and J lost 4 bases, with 15 bases between them. The CDR3 sequence: CASSTGLSEYEQYF. CDR3 coding DNA: TGTGCCAGCAGCACGGGACTTTCGGAGTACGAGCAGTACTTC.

The table lists this clonotype with many counts. The CDR3: CASSASGGTHNEQFF. CDR3 nucleotides: TGTGCCAGCAGCGCCAGCGGGGGGACACACAATGAGCAGTTCTTC. The chain uses TRBV9 and TRBJ2-1, with 9 positions matching TRBD2. V lost 3 bases to trimming and J lost 5 bases; unmatched junction nucleotides: 6. The CDR3 covers 15 residues. Germline V gene sequence: CDR1 SGDLS, CDR2 YYNGEE.